Listed below are T cell receptor beta chains from one sample, sequenced in a study of early T cells in non-severe SARS-CoV-2 infection. TCRdb reprocessed the 5' RACE reads with MiXCR, giving one entry per CDR3 protein. This table holds 85,000 to 100,000 distinct CDR3 sequences, 16% found once. Sequenced: whole blood. Receptor source: an adult who was a healthcare worker with PCR-confirmed SARS-CoV-2 infection or an uninfected control (not recorded which). Each CDR3 is given with its conserved first and last residue. D genes are given only for firm matches. Clone sizes are given selectively: once, few, many, or a class where the clone is expanded.

clone size	V gene	J gene	D gene	CDR3 DNA	CDR3 protein
-	TRBV7-2	TRBJ2-7	-	TGTGCCAGCAGCCCGACAAGGGCCTACGAGCAGTACTTC	CASSPTRAYEQYF
-	TRBV15	TRBJ2-3	-	TGTGCCACCAGCAGAAATTTACCGGGCCCCGTGCAGGCAGATACGCAGTATTTT	CATSRNLPGPVQADTQYF
few	TRBV3-1	TRBJ2-3	-	TGTGCCAGCAGCCTGGGTAGTTTCACAGATACGCAGTATTTT	CASSLGSFTDTQYF
-	TRBV15	TRBJ1-1	-	TGTGCCACCAGCAGAGAACTGGAAAATGAAGCTTTCTTT	CATSRELENEAFF
few	TRBV6-5	TRBJ1-4	TRBD1	TGTGCCAGCAATTCCGGGACAGGAGGCGAAAAACTGTTTTTT	CASNSGTGGEKLFF
-	TRBV7-2	TRBJ1-1	-	TGTGCCAGCAGCCTGGGGGGATTCCCCCCTCAAGCTTTCTTT	CASSLGGFPPQAFF
few	TRBV11-2	TRBJ2-1	-	TGTGCCAGCAGCTGGGCCCTGGAGGGGGAGCAGTTCTTC	CASSWALEGEQFF
-	TRBV6-6	TRBJ2-5	-	TGTGCCAGCAGTTGGGGGCGGGAGTTCGGGGAGACCCAGTACTTC	CASSWGREFGETQYF
-	TRBV7-2	TRBJ2-7	-	TGTGCCAGCAGCTCGGGACGGCTATCCTACGAGCAGTACTTC	CASSSGRLSYEQYF
-	TRBV6-1	TRBJ2-2	TRBD1	TGTGCCATCCGTCCGGGACAGACAAACACCGGGGAGCTGTTTTTT	CAIRPGQTNTGELFF
-	TRBV20-1	TRBJ2-1	-	TGCAGTGCTAGGATGGATGAGCAGTTCTTC	CSARMDEQFF
-	TRBV11-2	TRBJ2-7	-	TGTGCCAGCAGCTCATCCCCCTACGAGCAGTACTTC	CASSSSPYEQYF
few	TRBV7-6	TRBJ2-7	TRBD1	TGTGCCAGCAGCTTAGGACAGGGGGGCTCCTACGAGCAGTACTTC	CASSLGQGGSYEQYF
-	TRBV25-1	TRBJ2-2	TRBD2	TGTGCCAGCAGCGGGGGGACTTTTCTGTTCCCCGGGGAGCTGTTTTTT	CASSGGTFLFPGELFF
few	TRBV5-4	TRBJ1-2	-	TGTGCCAGCAGCTTGCGCAGTAACTATGGCTACACCTTC	CASSLRSNYGYTF
many	TRBV27	TRBJ2-6	-	TGTGCCAGCAGGGGTGGGGCCAACGTCCTGACTTTC	CASRGGANVLTF
few	TRBV14	TRBJ2-7	-	TGTGCCAGCAGCCAAGATTTAGGAAGAGCCTACGAGCAGTACTTC	CASSQDLGRAYEQYF
-	TRBV12-3/TRBV12-4	TRBJ2-3	-	TGTGCCAGCAGTTATACAGCTAGCACAGATACGCAGTATTTT	CASSYTASTDTQYF
few	TRBV20-1	TRBJ2-5	TRBD1	TGCAGTGCTATCGGGACAGGGGACCTCTTTACCAAAGAGACCCAGTACTTC	CSAIGTGDLFTKETQYF
many	TRBV5-1	TRBJ2-7	-	TGCGCCAGCAGCACCACGGGGACCTACGAGCAGTACTTC	CASSTTGTYEQYF
-	TRBV28	TRBJ1-5	-	TGTGCCAGCAGCCAGGAGGGAATTCAGCCCCAGCATTTT	CASSQEGIQPQHF
-	TRBV12-3/TRBV12-4	TRBJ1-6	-	TGTGCCAGCACCCTGGGCAGGGTTCATAATTCACCCCTCCACTTT	CASTLGRVHNSPLHF
-	TRBV5-1	TRBJ2-5	-	TGCGCCAGCAGCTTCAGTCGGATTGAAGAGACCCAGTACTTC	CASSFSRIEETQYF
-	TRBV6-5	TRBJ1-2	-	TGTGCCAGCAGTTACGTGTTGCCAGGGGAGAACTATGGCTACACCTTC	CASSYVLPGENYGYTF
-	TRBV12-3/TRBV12-4	TRBJ1-1	TRBD1	TGTGCCAGCAGTCCGAGGACAGGAAGGGCTGAAGCTTTCTTT	CASSPRTGRAEAFF
-	TRBV7-9	TRBJ1-4	-	TGTGCCAGTAGCTCCTATACAACTAATGAAAAACTGTTTTTT	CASSSYTTNEKLFF
-	TRBV9	TRBJ2-5	-	TGTGCCAGCAGCGTAGTCGGGGCCCCCGGTGGGACCCAGTACTTC	CASSVVGAPGGTQYF
few	TRBV19	TRBJ1-1	-	TGTGCCAGTAGCCGCGGGGGGGAGGACACTGAAGCTTTCTTT	CASSRGGEDTEAFF
-	TRBV10-1	TRBJ2-7	-	TGCGCCAGCAGTAAGGGTCGCGAGCAGTACTTC	CASSKGREQYF
few	TRBV18	TRBJ1-2	-	TGTGCCAGCTCTACGGCGGGGGATCCGGGGAGGTTCGATGGCTACACCTTC	CASSTAGDPGRFDGYTF
many	TRBV3-1	TRBJ2-3	TRBD1	TGTGCCAGCAGCCCCGGGCGGACAGGGGGGCCAGATACGCAGTATTTT	CASSPGRTGGPDTQYF
few	TRBV12-3/TRBV12-4	TRBJ1-2	-	TGTGCCAGCAGTTTAAACAGGTTCGATGGCTACACCTTC	CASSLNRFDGYTF
few	TRBV4-2	TRBJ2-7	TRBD1	TGTGCCAGCAGCCAAGATGGCGGACAGGGGGGTGAGCAGTACTTC	CASSQDGGQGGEQYF
few	TRBV20-1	TRBJ1-1	-	TGCAGTGCTAGCGTCAGGATCACTGAAGCTTTCTTT	CSASVRITEAFF
-	TRBV12-3/TRBV12-4	TRBJ2-7	-	TGTGCCAGCAGGCCACGGGTGCCCCCGGGTAGGAAGTACTTC	CASRPRVPPGRKYF
many	TRBV6-1	TRBJ2-1	TRBD1	TGTGCCAGCAGTGAAGCCGGGACAGGGGGTTATGAGCAGTTCTTC	CASSEAGTGGYEQFF
few	TRBV7-6	TRBJ2-3	-	TGTGCCAGCAGTCCTTTCCCCCCCGGACAATCAACAGATACGCAGTATTTT	CASSPFPPGQSTDTQYF
-	TRBV6-2/TRBV6-3	TRBJ2-2	-	TGTGCCAGCGGTAGGATAAACACCGGGGAGCTGTTTTTT	CASGRINTGELFF
-	TRBV27	TRBJ2-5	-	TGTGCCGGATCCAGGGACACCCTACAAGAGACCCAGTACTTC	CAGSRDTLQETQYF
-	TRBV7-6	TRBJ1-1	TRBD1	TGTGCCAGCAGTAATACAGGGGGATTTACTGAAGCTTTCTTT	CASSNTGGFTEAFF
few	TRBV5-1	TRBJ2-1	-	TGCGCCAGCAGCTTGGAGAGCTCCTACAATGAGCAGTTCTTC	CASSLESSYNEQFF
-	TRBV6-6	TRBJ1-3	TRBD1	TGTGCCAGCAGCCGACAGGGAGAGTCTGGAAACACCATATATTTT	CASSRQGESGNTIYF
-	TRBV28	TRBJ1-2	-	TGTGCCAGCAGGTTAGGGGGGCACCGAGCTAACTATGGCTACACCTTC	CASRLGGHRANYGYTF
-	TRBV25-1	TRBJ2-3	-	TGTGCCAGCAGTGAATATGGGGCCGACGGCCCAGATACGCAGTATTTT	CASSEYGADGPDTQYF
-	TRBV30	TRBJ2-7	-	TGTGCCTGGAGTCGGGACACATCCTACGAGCAGTACTTC	CAWSRDTSYEQYF
-	TRBV5-1	TRBJ2-5	-	TGCGCCAGCAGCCTTGGGCTAGCGAGGGAGACCCAGTACTTC	CASSLGLARETQYF
-	TRBV28	TRBJ2-5	TRBD2	TGTGCCACCTCGACTAGCGGGGGTGGTGAGACCCAGTACTTC	CATSTSGGGETQYF
few	TRBV7-9	TRBJ2-2	-	TGTGCCAGCAGCTTATCGAGCGGAAACACCGGGGAGCTGTTTTTT	CASSLSSGNTGELFF
-	TRBV10-3	TRBJ1-1	-	TGTGCCATCAGTGAGTCCACACCCATAACGGCTTTCTTT	CAISESTPITAFF
-	TRBV19	TRBJ1-5	TRBD1	TGTGCCAGTTCTCAGGGGGTAGGTCAGCCCCAGCATTTT	CASSQGVGQPQHF